Listed below are T cell receptor beta chains from one sample, sequenced in a study of graft-versus-host responses after intestinal transplantation. TCRdb's copy holds only in-frame clones and misses some; the assay was immunoSEQ multiplex PCR. In the table there are 95,000 to 110,000 clones, 90% to 95% of which are singletons. Their recognized antigens are unknown. Sequences were derived from unstimulated CD8+ T cells sorted from spleen or lymph node cells, sampled before intestinal transplant. The receptors stem from a human donor who received an intestinal transplant. Each CDR3 is given with its conserved first and last residue. The D gene is left open where the match is weak. Some rows mark clone size as missing; the rest say once, few, many or name a class of expanded clone.

clone_size: -; d_call: TRBD1; j_call: TRBJ2-2; v_call: TRBV11-3; cdr3_aa: CASSTGGPSGELFF; cdr3_nt: TGTGCCAGCAGCACAGGGGGTCCTTCCGGGGAGCTGTTTTTT
clone_size: -; d_call: -; j_call: TRBJ2-5; v_call: TRBV15; cdr3_aa: CATSTGWDPQETQYF; cdr3_nt: TGTGCCACCAGCACTGGATGGGACCCTCAAGAGACCCAGTACTTC
clone_size: -; d_call: -; j_call: TRBJ2-7; v_call: TRBV4-1; cdr3_aa: CASSQGQGRSYEQYF; cdr3_nt: TGCGCCAGCAGCCAAGGACAAGGAAGAAGCTACGAGCAGTACTTC
clone_size: -; d_call: -; j_call: TRBJ2-7; v_call: TRBV5-1; cdr3_aa: CASSWMGVYEQYF; cdr3_nt: TGCGCCAGCAGCTGGATGGGGGTGTACGAGCAGTACTTC
clone_size: -; d_call: TRBD1; j_call: TRBJ2-5; v_call: TRBV5-4; cdr3_aa: CASSHAGTGEETQYF; cdr3_nt: TGTGCCAGCAGCCACGCCGGGACAGGGGAAGAGACCCAGTACTTC
clone_size: -; d_call: TRBD1; j_call: TRBJ2-3; v_call: TRBV5-1; cdr3_aa: CASSSTGQGTDTQYF; cdr3_nt: TGCGCCAGCAGCTCTACGGGACAGGGCACAGATACGCAGTATTTT
clone_size: -; d_call: TRBD1; j_call: TRBJ1-1; v_call: TRBV2; cdr3_aa: CASDGTGDTEAFF; cdr3_nt: TGTGCCAGCGACGGGACAGGGGACACTGAAGCTTTCTTT
clone_size: -; d_call: TRBD1; j_call: TRBJ1-2; v_call: TRBV27; cdr3_aa: CASSSMTGANYGYTF; cdr3_nt: TGTGCCAGCAGTTCTATGACAGGGGCTAACTATGGCTACACCTTC
clone_size: few; d_call: -; j_call: TRBJ1-3; v_call: TRBV4-1; cdr3_aa: CASSRRLMGLNTIYF; cdr3_nt: TGCGCCAGCAGCCGGAGACTAATGGGACTAAACACCATATATTTT
clone_size: -; d_call: TRBD1; j_call: TRBJ2-7; v_call: TRBV7-8; cdr3_aa: CASSLGQGHYEQYF; cdr3_nt: TGTGCCAGCAGCTTAGGACAGGGTCACTACGAGCAGTACTTC